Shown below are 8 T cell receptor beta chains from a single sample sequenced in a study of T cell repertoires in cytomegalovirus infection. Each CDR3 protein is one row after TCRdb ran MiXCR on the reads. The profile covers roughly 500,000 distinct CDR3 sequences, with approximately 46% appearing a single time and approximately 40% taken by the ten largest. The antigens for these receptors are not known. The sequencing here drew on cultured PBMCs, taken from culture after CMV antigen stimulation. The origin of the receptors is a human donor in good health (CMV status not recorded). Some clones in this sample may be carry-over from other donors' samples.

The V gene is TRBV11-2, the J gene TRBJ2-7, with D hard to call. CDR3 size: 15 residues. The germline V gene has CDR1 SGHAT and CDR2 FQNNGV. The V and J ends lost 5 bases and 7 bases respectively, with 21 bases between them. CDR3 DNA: TGTGCCAGCAGCGGCCATGGATCCCTTATCGTAGAGCAGTACTTC. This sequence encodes CASSGHGSLIVEQYF.

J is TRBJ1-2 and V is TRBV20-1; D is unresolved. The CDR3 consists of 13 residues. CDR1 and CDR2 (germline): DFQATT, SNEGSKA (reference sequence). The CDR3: CSRPLDGRYGYTF. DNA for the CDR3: TGCAGCAGACCCCTTGACGGCCGATATGGCTACACCTTC.

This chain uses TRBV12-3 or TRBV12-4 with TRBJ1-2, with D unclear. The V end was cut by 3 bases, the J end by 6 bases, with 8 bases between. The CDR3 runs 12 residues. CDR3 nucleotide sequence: TGTGCCAGCAGTTTTATGGGTGATGGCTACACCTTC. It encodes CASSFMGDGYTF.

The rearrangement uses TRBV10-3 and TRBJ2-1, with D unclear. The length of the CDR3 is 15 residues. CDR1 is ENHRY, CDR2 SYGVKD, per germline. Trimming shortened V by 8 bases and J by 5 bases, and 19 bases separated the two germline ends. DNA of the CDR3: TGTGCCATCCCCCTTCATGATGGGGATGACAATGAGCAGTTCTTC. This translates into CAIPLHDGDDNEQFF.

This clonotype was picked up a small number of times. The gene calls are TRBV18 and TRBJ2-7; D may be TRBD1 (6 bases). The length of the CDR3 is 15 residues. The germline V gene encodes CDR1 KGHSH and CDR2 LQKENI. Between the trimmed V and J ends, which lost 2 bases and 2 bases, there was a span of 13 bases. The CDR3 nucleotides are TGTGCCAGCTCACCATTACGAAGACAGGCCTACGAGCAGTACTTC. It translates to CASSPLRRQAYEQYF. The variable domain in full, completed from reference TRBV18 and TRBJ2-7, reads NAGVMQNPRHLVRRRGQEARLRCSPMKGHSHVYWYRQLPEEGLKFMVYLQKENIIDESGMPKERFSAEFPKEGPSILRIQQVVRGDSAAYFCASSPLRRQAYEQYFGPGTRLTVT.

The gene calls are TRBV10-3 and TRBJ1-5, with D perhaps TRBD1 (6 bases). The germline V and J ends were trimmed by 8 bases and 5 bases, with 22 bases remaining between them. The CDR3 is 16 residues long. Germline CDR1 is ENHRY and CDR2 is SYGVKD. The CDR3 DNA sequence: TGTGCCATCGCAAGACAGGCTACGCCGACACATCAGCCCCAGCATTTT. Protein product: CAIARQATPTHQPQHF.

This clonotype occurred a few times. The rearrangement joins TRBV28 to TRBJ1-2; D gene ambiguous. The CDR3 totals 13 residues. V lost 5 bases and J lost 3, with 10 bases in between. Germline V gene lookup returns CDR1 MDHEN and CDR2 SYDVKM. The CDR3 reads CASSPLGHYGYTF. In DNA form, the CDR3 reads TGTGCCAGCAGTCCCCTAGGCCACTATGGCTACACCTTC.

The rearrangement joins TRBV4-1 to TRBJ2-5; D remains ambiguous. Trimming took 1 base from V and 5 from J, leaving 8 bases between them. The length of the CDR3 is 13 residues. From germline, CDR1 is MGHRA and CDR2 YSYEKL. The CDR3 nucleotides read TGCGCCAGCAGCCAAGGGGCCTGGGAGACCCAGTACTTC. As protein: CASSQGAWETQYF.